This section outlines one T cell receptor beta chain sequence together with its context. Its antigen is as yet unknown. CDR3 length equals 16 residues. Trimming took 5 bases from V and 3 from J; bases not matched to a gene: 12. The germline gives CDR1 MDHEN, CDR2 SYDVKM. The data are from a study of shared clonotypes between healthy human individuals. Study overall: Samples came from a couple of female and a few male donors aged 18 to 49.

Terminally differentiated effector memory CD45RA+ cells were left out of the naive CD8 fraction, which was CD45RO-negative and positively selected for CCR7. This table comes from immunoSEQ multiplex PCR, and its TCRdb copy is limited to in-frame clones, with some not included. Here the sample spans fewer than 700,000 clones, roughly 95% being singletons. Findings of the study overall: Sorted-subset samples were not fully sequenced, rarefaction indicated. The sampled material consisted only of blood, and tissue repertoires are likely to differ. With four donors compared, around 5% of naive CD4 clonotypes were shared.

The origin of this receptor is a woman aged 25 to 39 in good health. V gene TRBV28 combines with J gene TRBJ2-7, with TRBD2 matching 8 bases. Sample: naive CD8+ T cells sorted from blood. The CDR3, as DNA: TGTGCCAGCAGTCAACTCGGACTAGCAGTTGGCTACGAGCAGTACTTC. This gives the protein CASSQLGLAVGYEQYF.